Included here is one TCR beta chain sequence, with context. Its antigen is not identified. The entry originates in a study of shared clonotypes between healthy human individuals. Study-level findings and limits: Clonotype sharing among donors was expected to depend on sequencing depth.

The repertoire was sequenced with immunoSEQ multiplex PCR; TCRdb's copy has only in-frame clones and lacks some. The sample lists 2.3 million or so clones; more than 80% were seen once. CDR3 size: 15 residues. V was clipped by 2 bases and J by 1 base, with 11 bases between them. Germline V gene sequence: CDR1 SNHLY, CDR2 FYNNEI. The chain uses TRBV2 and TRBJ1-1; tentatively, D is TRBD1 (6 bases). This clonotype was sampled from a man younger than 30 in good health. Some clones in this sample may be carry-over from other donors' samples. The sample taken for sequencing was naive CD4+ T cells from PBMCs. The subset denotes: CD45RA+ positively selected. CDR3 loop: CASSEWDTQNTEAFF. The CDR3 DNA sequence: TGTGCCAGCAGTGAATGGGACACCCAGAACACTGAAGCTTTCTTT.